This TCR beta chain was profiled in a study of T-cell memory formation after mild COVID-19. Notes on the study in general: The study found contracting CD4+ clones mainly in CM and EM and contracting CD8+ clones in EMRA.

A few counts support this clonotype. Its antigen is as yet unknown. Via MiXCR, TCRdb re-called the 5' RACE reads, giving one row per CDR3 protein. This table has 350,000 or so distinct CDR3 sequences, 20% to 25% appearing once. There are 14 residues in the CDR3. Between the trimmed V and J ends, which lost 3 bases and 9 bases, there was a span of 18 bases. CDR1 and CDR2 (germline): DFQATT, SNEGSKA (reference sequence). This sequence was found in a man younger than 35 who had mild COVID-19 (a few samples of this study predate the infection). Cell type and time point are not known. The sequenced material came from PBMCs or a T cell subset sorted from them (not recorded which). V gene TRBV20-1 combines with J gene TRBJ1-5; D is ambiguous. The CDR3 sequence: CSASPSTTTRPQHF. CDR3 coding DNA: TGCAGTGCTAGCCCCAGCACGACGACGCGGCCCCAGCATTTT.